A single sample is the source of the 24 T cell receptor beta chains below, sequenced in a study of identical twins. One entry per CDR3 protein results from TCRdb running MiXCR on the 5' RACE reads. The sample has about 720,000 distinct CDR3 sequences; over 15% are singletons. These data were also reused for a study on T cells expressing NK-cell markers.

Source material: PBMCs. Source of these receptors: a woman between 18 and 29 years old in good health.

The V call is TRBV9, the J call TRBJ2-2; a weak D match, TRBD2 (6 bases). The CDR3 loop spans 15 amino acids. The V and J ends lost 3 bases and 4 bases respectively, with 13 bases between them. CDR1 SGDLS and CDR2 YYNGEE come from the germline V gene. CDR3 bases: TGTGCCAGCAGCGACCGACTAGTAGCCACCGGGGAGCTGTTTTTT. As protein: CASSDRLVATGELFF.

The chain is built from TRBV3-1 and TRBJ2-1; the match to TRBD1 covers 7 bases. CDR3 length equals 15 residues. Trimming took 0 bases from V and 9 from J; bases not matched to a gene: 8. Per the germline V gene, CDR1 is LGHDT and CDR2 is YNNKEL (reference sequence). The CDR3 loop reads CASSQDLNRGGEQFF. The CDR3 nucleotides read TGTGCCAGCAGCCAAGATCTAAACAGGGGTGGTGAGCAGTTCTTC.

The genes are TRBV5-6 and TRBJ2-1, with 12 bases identical to TRBD2. This CDR3 region has 17 residues. In germline, CDR1 is SGHDT, CDR2 YYEEEE. V shed 2 bases, J shed 2 bases, and the junction held 5 bases outside the gene matches. The CDR3 loop is CASSFARTSGTYNEQFF. The CDR3 DNA follows: TGTGCCAGCAGCTTTGCACGGACTAGCGGGACCTACAATGAGCAGTTCTTC.

The chain uses TRBV20-1 and TRBJ2-1; 14 bases align to TRBD2. V lost 2 bases and J lost 5; bases outside the gene matches: 5. CDR3 length equals 16 residues. CDR1 is DFQATT and CDR2 is SNEGSKA in the germline V gene (reference sequence). CDR3 amino acids: CSARPSTSGRDNEQFF. The CDR3 DNA reads as TGCAGTGCTAGACCTTCGACTAGCGGGAGGGACAATGAGCAGTTCTTC.

The chain carries TRBV12-3 or TRBV12-4 and TRBJ1-1, with 7 bases matching TRBD1. This CDR3 is 10 amino acids long. V shed 7 bases, J shed 10 bases, and the junction held 3 bases outside the gene matches. The CDR3 reads CASMTGLAFF. The DNA for the CDR3 is TGTGCCAGCATGACAGGGTTAGCTTTCTTT.

The chain combines TRBV27 with TRBJ2-7; 12 bases map to TRBD2. The CDR3 runs to 15 residues. The germline V gene has CDR1 MNHEY and CDR2 SMNVEV (reference sequence). With V trimmed by 5 bases and J by 4 bases, 6 bases remained unmatched. CDR3 nucleotides: TGTGCCAGCAGTCTCGAGACTAGCGGGGGTTACGAGCAGTACTTC. Its translation is CASSLETSGGYEQYF.

The sample holds a few counts of this clonotype. This chain connects TRBV10-3 to TRBJ1-3; TRBD1 aligns across 7 bases. Per the germline V gene, CDR1 is ENHRY and CDR2 is SYGVKD. The V gene end was trimmed by 7 bases and the J gene end by 0 bases; junction bases not matched to a gene: 6. CDR3 length: 15 amino acids. CDR3 bases: TGTGCCATCACCCCGGGACAGACCTCTGGAAACACCATATATTTT. This gives the protein CAITPGQTSGNTIYF.

The V gene is TRBV11-1, the J gene TRBJ1-1; D uncertain. This CDR3 region has 14 residues. CDR1 and CDR2 (germline): SGHAT, FQDESV (reference sequence). V was cut by 1 base and J by 4 bases, with 10 bases left in between. CDR3 coding DNA: TGTGCCAGCAGCTTAGGGATTTTGGGCACTGAAGCTTTCTTT. Residues: CASSLGILGTEAFF.

This clonotype was recorded a few times. This sequence joins TRBV29-1 and TRBJ1-2, with a tentative D call TRBD1 (6 bases). This CDR3 region has 13 residues. Germline CDR1 reads SQVTM; CDR2 reads ANQGSEA. The V and J ends lost 4 bases and 5 bases respectively, with 14 bases between them. This CDR3 is CSVGYIGQYGYTF. CDR3 DNA sequence: TGCAGCGTTGGGTATATCGGACAGTATGGCTACACCTTC.

This clonotype was found a few times. The chain has TRBV2 and TRBJ2-1, with TRBD2 identical over 9 bases. Trimming took 11 bases from V and 7 from J; bases not matched to a gene: 9. The CDR3 loop spans 13 amino acids. Germline CDR1 SNHLY, CDR2 FYNNEI. CDR3 sequence: CADTQSGRNEQFF. CDR3 DNA: TGTGCCGATACCCAAAGCGGGAGGAATGAGCAGTTCTTC.

This chain joins TRBV30 and TRBJ1-5; the D gene is possibly TRBD1 (5 bases). The germline V gene has CDR1 GTSNPN and CDR2 SVGIG (reference sequence). V lost 5 bases and J lost 12, with 14 bases in between. The CDR3 totals 11 residues. This CDR3 is CAWDGGGDQHF. The CDR3 DNA is TGTGCCTGGGACGGGGGAGGGGACCAGCATTTT.

This clonotype was recorded many times. CDR3 sequence reads: CASSLGDRTYEQYF. The CDR3 DNA sequence: TGTGCCAGCAGTTTAGGAGACCGGACCTACGAGCAGTACTTC. V and J are TRBV12-3 or TRBV12-4 and TRBJ2-7; no clear D gene. The CDR3 covers 14 residues. The V gene lost 1 base and the J gene lost 2 bases, with 9 bases spanning the gap.

There are a few counts of this clonotype. This CDR3 reads CASSLEAQGPGYTF. CDR3 in DNA: TGTGCCAGCAGCTTAGAGGCCCAGGGTCCTGGCTACACCTTC. The chain joins TRBV7-9 to TRBJ1-2, with D possibly being TRBD1 (5 bases). The CDR3 consists of 14 residues. V was pared by 1 base and J by 7 bases, with 13 bases between. The germline CDR1 and CDR2 sequences are SEHNR and FQNEAQ (reference sequence).

This clonotype was counted many times. The J gene is TRBJ1-2, the V gene TRBV20-1; D unresolved. CDR3 length: 13 residues. Germline V gives CDR1 DFQATT, CDR2 SNEGSKA (reference sequence). The V gene lost 0 bases and the J gene lost 0 bases, with 5 bases spanning the gap. The CDR3 protein is CSARDRSNYGYTF. CDR3 bases: TGCAGTGCTAGAGATCGGTCTAACTATGGCTACACCTTC.

In this sample, this clonotype turned up many times. The rearrangement links TRBV15 to TRBJ1-5; D ambiguous. This CDR3 has 12 amino acids. The V gene lost 0 bases and the J gene lost 7 bases, with 4 bases spanning the gap. The germline CDR1 and CDR2 sequences are LNHNV and YYDKDF (reference sequence). DNA of the CDR3: TGTGCCACCAGCAGAGATGGGCAGCCCCAGCATTTT. It yields the protein CATSRDGQPQHF.

This clonotype was counted between two and nine times. V gene TRBV18 combines with J gene TRBJ2-7, with 10 bases that match TRBD2. Unmatched junction bases numbered 8, after V lost 3 bases and J lost 6 bases. The CDR3 has 15 amino acids. Germline V gene sequence: CDR1 KGHSH, CDR2 LQKENI. The CDR3 bases are TGTGCCAGCTCACCTAGCGGGAGGATTTCCGGCGAGCAGTACTTC. As protein: CASSPSGRISGEQYF.

The chain joins TRBV9 to TRBJ2-1; TRBD2 aligns across 12 bases. This CDR3 has 14 amino acids. V was clipped by 3 bases and J by 8 bases; unmatched bases: 3. From germline, CDR1 is SGDLS and CDR2 YYNGEE. The CDR3 nucleotides are TGTGCCAGCAGCGCGACTAGCGGGAGTGATGAGCAGTTCTTC. Protein sequence: CASSATSGSDEQFF.

This clonotype turned up a few times. This chain joins TRBV12-3 or TRBV12-4 and TRBJ2-5, with 9 nucleotides matching TRBD2. The CDR3 extends over 16 amino acids. V shed 4 bases and J 5 bases; nucleotides not matched to a gene: 11. CDR3 sequence: CASSSGGWTSDETQYF. CDR3 DNA: TGTGCCAGCAGTTCAGGGGGGTGGACTAGCGACGAGACCCAGTACTTC.

V gene TRBV9 combines with J gene TRBJ2-7, with 7 bases matching TRBD2. The CDR3 consists of 15 residues. V lost 3 bases to trimming and J lost 5 bases; unmatched junction nucleotides: 11. Germline V lookup: CDR1 SGDLS, CDR2 YYNGEE. The chain's CDR3 is CASSASGTINHEQYF. DNA of the CDR3: TGTGCCAGCAGCGCCTCCGGGACTATAAACCACGAGCAGTACTTC.

The chain combines TRBV7-2 with TRBJ2-3; D unclear. Germline V lookup: CDR1 SGHTA, CDR2 FQGNSA. The germline V and J ends were trimmed by 0 bases and 6 bases, with 10 bases remaining between them. The length of the CDR3 is 14 residues. CDR3 in amino acids: CASSLAGPLDTQYF. The CDR3 DNA is TGTGCCAGCAGCTTAGCAGGTCCCCTCGATACGCAGTATTTT.

The rearrangement uses TRBV20-1 and TRBJ1-4; D is unresolved. V lost 0 bases and J 4 bases, leaving 12 bases between the germline ends. CDR1 DFQATT and CDR2 SNEGSKA come from the germline V gene (reference sequence). This CDR3 is built from 15 residues. The CDR3: CSARDPGSLNEKLFF. DNA of the CDR3: TGCAGTGCTAGAGATCCCGGAAGCCTTAATGAAAAACTGTTTTTT.

The chain combines TRBV7-2 with TRBJ2-7; 10 nucleotides align to TRBD2. Unmatched junction bases numbered 5, after V lost 3 bases and J lost 6 bases. Looked up from germline, CDR1 is SGHTA and CDR2 is FQGNSA. The CDR3 sequence is 14 residues long. CDR3 in amino acids: CASSFLAGVIEQYF. CDR3 bases: TGTGCCAGCAGCTTCCTAGCGGGAGTCATCGAGCAGTACTTC.

The chain is built from TRBV5-1 and TRBJ2-1, with D possibly TRBD2 on 7 matching bases. Germline V lookup: CDR1 SGHRS, CDR2 YFSETQ. V lost 4 bases and J 0 bases, leaving 17 bases between the germline ends. The CDR3 extends over 17 amino acids. The CDR3 sequence is CASSMGGGGSSYNEQFF. The CDR3, as DNA: TGCGCCAGCAGCATGGGGGGCGGGGGAAGCTCCTACAATGAGCAGTTCTTC.

This clonotype came up a few times. This sequence joins TRBV20-1 and TRBJ2-7, with 7 bases aligning to TRBD2. The CDR3 is made up of 16 amino acids. In germline, CDR1 is DFQATT, CDR2 SNEGSKA (reference sequence). V shed 5 bases, J shed 3 bases, and the junction held 16 bases outside the gene matches. CDR3 sequence: CSARGVGNARVYEQYF. The DNA for the CDR3 is TGCAGTGCTCGGGGGGTTGGGAATGCCCGCGTCTACGAGCAGTACTTC.